Listed below are T cell receptor beta chains from one sample, sequenced in a study of blood T cell repertoires in COVID-19. Produced via immunoSEQ multiplex PCR; TCRdb's table is partial and in-frame only. The table shows approximately 72,000 clones, with around 85% occurring only once. Sequenced material: peripheral blood. These TCRs come from a woman aged 80 or older with active or convalescent COVID-19. The CDR3 runs from the conserved cysteine through the conserved F or W. Each record gives: V gene, D gene, J gene, CDR3 length, clone size, CDR3 protein, CDR3 DNA. The D gene is left open where the match is weak. Not all rows give a size; the values are once, few, many and, for expanded clones, a class.

TRBV9	.	TRBJ2-2	14	.	CASSPSPGFGELFF	TGTGCCAGCAGCCCTAGTCCAGGGTTCGGGGAGCTGTTTTTT
TRBV2	TRBD1	TRBJ1-1	14	.	CASTRQGASTEAFF	TGTGCCAGCACTCGACAGGGGGCGAGCACTGAAGCTTTCTTT
TRBV19	.	TRBJ1-3	13	.	CASIDRSGNTIYF	TGTGCCAGTATCGACAGGTCTGGAAACACCATATATTTT
TRBV18	.	TRBJ1-1	13	.	CASSPTGGAAAFF	TGTGCCAGCTCTCCCACCGGGGGGGCTGCAGCTTTCTTT
TRBV7-2	.	TRBJ2-3	15	.	CASSLAGGSTDTQYF	TGTGCCAGCAGCTTAGCGGGGGGTAGCACAGATACGCAGTATTTT
TRBV7-3	.	TRBJ2-2	15	.	CASSLNGVGTGELFF	TGTGCCAGCAGCTTAAACGGGGTTGGCACCGGGGAGCTGTTTTTT
TRBV5-6	TRBD1	TRBJ1-4	17	.	CASSLLGQDATNEKLFF	TGTGCCAGCAGCTTGCTGGGACAGGACGCAACTAATGAAAAACTGTTTTTT
TRBV7-2	.	TRBJ1-1	16	.	CASSLAPGLENTEAFF	TGTGCCAGCAGCTTAGCTCCGGGTCTGGAGAACACTGAAGCTTTCTTT
TRBV15	.	TRBJ2-5	14	.	CATSRDGGGETQYF	TGTGCCACCAGCAGAGATGGGGGCGGCGAGACCCAGTACTTC
TRBV24-1	TRBD1	TRBJ2-2	15	.	CATSNRGLNTGELFF	TGTGCCACCAGTAACAGGGGGCTAAACACCGGGGAGCTGTTTTTT
TRBV3-1/TRBV3-2	.	TRBJ1-2	14	.	CASSQDAGVYGYTF	TGTGCCAGCAGCCAAGACGCGGGGGTCTATGGCTACACCTTC
TRBV29-1	TRBD2	TRBJ2-7	13	.	CSVGSGGAGEQYF	TGCAGCGTTGGTAGCGGGGGGGCTGGGGAGCAGTACTTC
TRBV6-5	.	TRBJ1-2	12	.	CASTKGDYGYTF	TGTGCCAGCACCAAAGGGGACTATGGCTACACCTTC
TRBV7-7	.	TRBJ2-7	13	.	CASSLVSWSEQYF	TGTGCTAGCAGCTTAGTCAGTTGGTCCGAGCAGTACTTC
TRBV14	.	TRBJ1-4	15	.	CASSQWGDGNEKLFF	TGTGCCAGCAGCCAATGGGGGGACGGTAATGAAAAACTGTTTTTT
TRBV12-3/TRBV12-4	.	TRBJ1-1	13	.	CATGVGQCTEAFF	TGTGCCACCGGTGTGGGGCAGTGTACTGAAGCTTTCTTT
TRBV4-3	TRBD1	TRBJ1-2	13	.	CASSQVPTGRYTF	TGCGCCAGCAGCCAAGTACCGACAGGGAGGTACACCTTC
TRBV7-2	.	TRBJ2-5	14	.	CATAGQPYQETQYF	TGTGCCACGGCGGGGCAGCCGTACCAAGAGACCCAGTACTTC
TRBV7-8	.	TRBJ1-6	17	few	CASSFFNREANNSPLHF	TGTGCCAGCAGCTTTTTTAACCGCGAGGCCAATAATTCACCCCTCCACTTT
TRBV6-5	.	TRBJ1-2	14	few	CASRWWGRNYGYTF	TGTGCCAGCAGATGGTGGGGCCGTAACTATGGCTACACCTTC
TRBV5-1	.	TRBJ2-6	15	.	CASSLDGTGANVLTF	TGCGCCAGCAGCTTGGATGGGACAGGGGCCAACGTCCTGACTTTC
TRBV30	.	TRBJ1-6	14	.	CAWSLQGINSPLHF	TGTGCCTGGAGTCTTCAGGGGATAAATTCACCCCTCCACTTT
TRBV29-1	.	TRBJ2-2	16	few	CSVRQGQAVNTGELFF	TGCAGCGTTCGCCAGGGCCAGGCTGTAAACACCGGGGAGCTGTTTTTT
TRBV19	.	TRBJ1-2	15	.	CASSMGRVLNYGYTF	TGTGCCAGTAGTATGGGGAGGGTACTCAACTATGGCTACACCTTC
TRBV7-2	.	TRBJ1-6	17	.	CASSRGLRSSYNSPLHF	TGTGCCAGCAGCCGCGGGCTGAGAAGCTCCTATAATTCACCCCTCCACTTT
TRBV9	.	TRBJ2-7	18	.	CASSVAGGGPLLMYEQYF	TGTGCCAGCAGCGTAGCTGGGGGGGGGCCGCTCTTGATGTACGAGCAGTACTTC
TRBV4-3	TRBD1	TRBJ2-3	16	.	CASSQLTTGGSDTQYF	TGCGCCAGCAGCCAATTAACGACAGGGGGGTCAGATACGCAGTATTTT
TRBV7-8	TRBD1	TRBJ1-1	13	.	CASSPGGGTEAFF	TGTGCCAGCAGCCCAGGGGGCGGCACTGAAGCTTTCTTT
TRBV19	TRBD2	TRBJ2-3	17	.	CASSRGGSRGGGDTQYF	TGTGCCAGTAGTCGCGGGGGGTCCCGGGGCGGAGGGGATACGCAGTATTTT
TRBV7-3	.	TRBJ1-1	12	once	CASSHMNTEAFF	TGTGCCAGCAGCCACATGAACACTGAAGCTTTCTTT
TRBV21-1	.	TRBJ2-1	15	.	CASRPDRFSYNEQFF	TGTGCCAGCAGACCTGACAGGTTCTCCTACAATGAGCAGTTCTTC
TRBV6-6	.	TRBJ1-1	14	.	CASSRSGANTEAFF	TGTGCCAGCAGCCGCTCAGGGGCGAACACTGAAGCTTTCTTT
TRBV24-1	TRBD1	TRBJ1-2	14	.	CATSDDGTGYGYTF	TGTGCCACCAGTGACGATGGGACAGGGTATGGCTACACCTTC
TRBV30	.	TRBJ2-3	11	.	CAVGTGGTQYF	TGTGCCGTGGGGACCGGGGGAACGCAGTATTTT
TRBV9	TRBD2	TRBJ2-1	18	.	CASSRTSGGRSSYNEQFF	TGTGCCAGCAGCCGGACTAGCGGGGGCCGGAGCTCCTACAATGAGCAGTTCTTC
TRBV6-5	.	TRBJ1-4	13	.	CASMAPMREKLFF	TGTGCCAGCATGGCGCCTATGAGGGAAAAACTGTTTTTT
TRBV19	TRBD1	TRBJ1-2	14	.	CASSIGTGIGGYTF	TGTGCCAGTAGTATTGGGACAGGGATAGGTGGCTACACCTTC
TRBV5-4	TRBD1	TRBJ1-5	15	.	CASSLGTGLEQPQHF	TGTGCCAGCAGCTTGGGGACAGGGCTCGAGCAGCCCCAGCATTTT
TRBV5-5	.	TRBJ2-2	16	.	CASSLVFGGRTGELFF	TGTGCCAGCAGCTTGGTTTTCGGGGGGCGGACCGGGGAGCTGTTTTTT
TRBV7-7	TRBD1	TRBJ2-7	14	.	CASSLGTGFYEQYF	TGTGCCAGCAGCTTAGGGACAGGGTTCTACGAGCAGTACTTC
TRBV5-4	TRBD1	TRBJ1-2	14	.	CASSPDRALYGYTF	TGTGCCAGCAGCCCCGACAGGGCCTTATATGGCTACACCTTC
TRBV6-4	.	TRBJ1-2	14	.	CASSDSGQGYGYTF	TGTGCCAGCAGTGACTCGGGCCAGGGGTATGGCTACACCTTC
TRBV6-1	TRBD1	TRBJ2-7	16	.	CASSDARDRGTYEQYF	TGTGCCAGCAGTGATGCCCGGGACAGGGGCACCTACGAGCAGTACTTC
TRBV3-1/TRBV3-2	TRBD2	TRBJ2-1	14	.	CASSPSGGIDEQFF	TGTGCCAGCAGCCCAAGCGGGGGAATCGATGAGCAGTTCTTC
TRBV19	TRBD1	TRBJ1-3	14	.	CASTITGVGNTIYF	TGTGCCAGTACTATTACAGGGGTCGGAAACACCATATATTTT
TRBV9	TRBD2	TRBJ2-3	17	.	CASSDGLAGGITDTQYF	TGTGCCAGCAGCGACGGACTAGCGGGGGGGATCACAGATACGCAGTATTTT
TRBV19	TRBD1	TRBJ2-5	14	.	CASSDTGVEETQYF	TGTGCCAGTAGTGACACAGGGGTCGAAGAGACCCAGTACTTC
TRBV29-1	.	TRBJ2-3	14	.	CSGNRDRVADTQYF	TGCAGCGGTAACAGGGATAGGGTCGCAGATACGCAGTATTTT
TRBV5-4	.	TRBJ2-7	14	.	CASSLAGGRYEQYF	TGTGCCAGCAGCTTGGCTGGCGGGCGCTACGAGCAGTACTTC
TRBV7-9	TRBD1	TRBJ1-2	18	once	CASSPSGVPGQGARGYTF	TGTGCCAGCAGTCCTTCCGGGGTACCGGGACAGGGGGCGCGTGGCTACACCTTC
TRBV5-5	TRBD1	TRBJ2-2	16	.	CASSLAGTANTGELFF	TGTGCCAGCAGCTTGGCCGGGACAGCGAACACCGGGGAGCTGTTTTTT
TRBV6-5	.	TRBJ2-3	14	.	CASSYRTSTDTQYF	TGTGCCAGCAGTTACCGCACTAGCACAGATACGCAGTATTTT